This T cell receptor beta chain appears in the sequencing data of a study of T cell responses to AZD1222 COVID-19 vaccine. Findings and limits, study-wide: Regions 160-218 and 743-854 dominated among vaccine-associated CD4 TCRs spanning spike.

V lost 5 bases and J lost 4, with 15 bases in between. This CDR3 contains 15 residues. From germline, CDR1 is MNHEY and CDR2 SVGAGI. On this clone itself: Antigen: not known.

Clones were read by immunoSEQ multiplex PCR, and TCRdb kept only the in-frame ones, dropping some. The sample lists some 150,000 clones, under 95% occurring once. The chain joins TRBV6-5 to TRBJ1-5, with D perhaps matching TRBD1 (5 bases). The sequence was obtained from an adult in good health. The specimen comprised peripheral blood, sampled on day 0 of AZD1222 vaccination. CDR3: CASSQSQGGNQPQHF. CDR3 sequence (DNA): TGTGCCAGCAGTCAGTCGCAGGGAGGTAATCAGCCCCAGCATTTT.